Following are 21 T cell receptor beta chains from one sample sequenced in a study of monozygotic twins with inflammatory bowel disease. TCRdb re-called the 5' RACE reads; every CDR3 protein appears as one record, without DNA. This repertoire includes a few hundred thousand distinct CDR3 sequences. Sequenced sample: blood. The receptor source for this set is a human donor with ulcerative colitis or Crohn's disease, or a healthy co-twin of an affected twin (not recorded which).

The rearrangement joins TRBV9 to TRBJ2-7; TCRdb picks TRBD1, but there is no DNA to check that call. This CDR3 has 16 residues. CDR1 is SGDLS, CDR2 YYNGEE, per germline. The CDR3 spells CASSVDGGTGSHEQYF.

The genes are TRBV20-1 and TRBJ2-3. Germline CDR1 and CDR2: DFQATT and SNEGSKA (reference sequence). The CDR3 consists of 13 residues. The CDR3 reads CSARNSFTDTQYF.

The chain recombines TRBV9 with TRBJ2-5; the D call from TCRdb, TRBD2, cannot be confirmed without DNA. Germline-derived CDR1 and CDR2 are SGDLS and YYNGEE. The CDR3 is 13 amino acids. CDR3 loop: CASTTSMGETQYF. Full variable domain (outside the CDR3, taken from reference TRBV9 and TRBJ2-5): DSGVTQTPKHLITATGQRVTLRCSPRSGDLSVYWYQQSLDQGLQFLIQYYNGEERAKGNILERFSAQQFPDLHSELNLSSLELGDSALYFCASTTSMGETQYFGPGTRLLVL.

The chain employs TRBV7-2 and TRBJ1-5; TCRdb's D gene call, TRBD1, goes unchecked for lack of DNA. CDR1 is SGHTA and CDR2 is FQGNSA in the germline V gene. The CDR3 totals 16 residues. The CDR3: CASSYRTGGGNQPQHF.

The chain joins TRBV28 to TRBJ2-7; as DNA is missing, the TRBD1 call by TCRdb cannot be tested. This CDR3 is built from 16 residues. Germline loops: CDR1 MDHEN, CDR2 SYDVKM. The CDR3 here is CASSLLSTGGRVKQYF.

This chain uses TRBV5-6 with TRBJ1-6; checking the TCRdb D call of TRBD1 is not possible without DNA. CDR3 size: 14 residues. The germline gives CDR1 SGHDT, CDR2 YYEEEE. The CDR3 reads CASSLVGGNSPLHF.

The chain joins TRBV7-6 to TRBJ2-7; the D call of TRBD2 rests on TCRdb alone, since no DNA is present to check it. CDR1 and CDR2 (germline): SGHVS, FNYEAQ. The CDR3 is 12 residues long. The CDR3 is CASSLDSDRQYF. Full variable domain (outside the CDR3, taken from reference TRBV7-6 and TRBJ2-7): GAGVSQSPRYKVTKRGQDVALRCDPISGHVSLYWYRQALGQGPEFLTYFNYEAQQDKSGLPNDRFSAERPEGSISTLTIQRTEQRDSAMYRCASSLDSDRQYFGPGTRLTVT.

The chain links TRBV9 to TRBJ2-2. Germline assignment: CDR1 SGDLS and CDR2 YYNGEE. The CDR3 is made up of 14 amino acids. The CDR3: CASSVLKNTGELFF.

This sequence joins TRBV2 and TRBJ1-5; TCRdb's D gene call, TRBD1, goes unchecked for lack of DNA. The CDR3 length is 16 residues. Per the germline V gene, CDR1 is SNHLY and CDR2 is FYNNEI. The CDR3 sequence: CASSEVDRGFNQPQHF.

This chain joins TRBV29-1 and TRBJ2-6; TCRdb calls TRBD1, which cannot be checked without DNA. This CDR3 is 16 amino acids long. From germline, CDR1 is SQVTM and CDR2 ANQGSEA. The CDR3: CSASRDTDSGANVLTF.

The genes are TRBV28 and TRBJ2-3; as DNA is missing, the TRBD1 call by TCRdb cannot be tested. Germline V gene sequence: CDR1 MDHEN, CDR2 SYDVKM. The CDR3 spans 16 residues. The chain's CDR3 is CASSFWAGGSTDTQYF.

V gene TRBV27 combines with J gene TRBJ1-5; there is no DNA to check the TCRdb D call of TRBD1. Germline-derived CDR1 and CDR2 are MNHEY and SMNVEV (reference sequence). This CDR3 contains 15 residues. This CDR3 reads CASSPRGGSNQPQHF.

This chain joins TRBV6-5 and TRBJ2-1; TCRdb's D call, TRBD1, is unchecked because there is no DNA. The CDR3 length is 15 residues. From germline, CDR1 is MNHEY and CDR2 SVGAGI. The CDR3 is CASSYSAGTYNEQFF.

The chain carries TRBV3-1 and TRBJ2-1; the TRBD1 assignment by TCRdb is unverifiable without DNA. Germline CDR1 and CDR2: LGHDT and YNNKEL (reference sequence). There are 14 residues in the CDR3. This chain's CDR3 is CASSHTRIRIKQFF.

The genes are TRBV7-3 and TRBJ2-5. The germline V gene has CDR1 SGHTA and CDR2 FQGTGA. The CDR3 consists of 13 residues. This CDR3 is CASSRAVQETQYF. Drawing the rest from reference TRBV7-3 and TRBJ2-5, the complete variable domain is GAGVSQTPSNKVTEKGKYVELRCDPISGHTALYWYRQSLGQGPEFLIYFQGTGAADDSGLPNDRFFAVRPEGSVSTLKIQRTERGDSAVYLCASSRAVQETQYFGPGTRLLVL.

The V and J genes are TRBV20-1 and TRBJ2-1; TCRdb's D call of TRBD1 is untestable without DNA. CDR3 length: 14 residues. The germline gives CDR1 DFQATT, CDR2 SNEGSKA (reference sequence). CDR3 amino acids: CSARDWRGNNEQFF.

The chain couples TRBV5-1 to TRBJ2-2; TCRdb picks TRBD2, but there is no DNA to check that call. CDR1 and CDR2 (germline): SGHRS, YFSETQ. The CDR3 contains 16 residues. The CDR3: CASSSWTSGNTGELFF.

This chain joins TRBV28 and TRBJ2-1; the TRBD2 assignment by TCRdb is unverifiable without DNA. The length of the CDR3 is 15 residues. CDR1 is MDHEN, CDR2 SYDVKM, per germline. CDR3 sequence: CASSRGGVKYNEQFF.

J is TRBJ1-1 and V is TRBV5-1; TCRdb designates TRBD1, a call that cannot be tested without DNA. The CDR3 totals 17 residues. The germline V gene encodes CDR1 SGHRS and CDR2 YFSETQ. The CDR3 is CASSFLSQGVRDTEAFF.

CDR3 protein: CASSRTTLDNEQFF. The chain employs TRBV5-1 and TRBJ2-1. Germline loops: CDR1 SGHRS, CDR2 YFSETQ. This CDR3 is 14 amino acids long.

This sequence joins TRBV20-1 and TRBJ2-4; absent DNA, TCRdb's TRBD2 call cannot be checked. Germline assignment: CDR1 DFQATT and CDR2 SNEGSKA (reference sequence). The CDR3 is made up of 15 amino acids. The chain's CDR3 is CSAEPSDLAKNIQYF.